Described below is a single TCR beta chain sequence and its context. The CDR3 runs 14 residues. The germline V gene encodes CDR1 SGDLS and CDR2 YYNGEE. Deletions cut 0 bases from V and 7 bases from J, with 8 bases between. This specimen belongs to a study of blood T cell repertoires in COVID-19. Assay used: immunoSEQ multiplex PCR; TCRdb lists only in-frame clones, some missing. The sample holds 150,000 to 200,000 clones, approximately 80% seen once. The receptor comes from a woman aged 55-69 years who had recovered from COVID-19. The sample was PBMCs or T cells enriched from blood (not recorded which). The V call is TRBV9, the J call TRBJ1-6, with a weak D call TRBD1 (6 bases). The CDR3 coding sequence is TGTGCCAGCAGCGTAGCACAGGGAAATTCACCCCTCCACTTT. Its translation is CASSVAQGNSPLHF.